This T cell receptor beta chain was sequenced for a study of blood T cells in healthy people across ages. A second PCR of roughly 7 to 11 cycles used a sample-barcoded 5' primer and a J-beta primer mix. From the 5' RACE reads, TCRdb called clonotypes with MiXCR, one entry per CDR3 protein. The sample includes 2 million or so distinct CDR3 sequences, 40% to 55% of them seen just once. The CDR3 loop spans 12 amino acids. The germline V and J ends were trimmed by 4 bases and 7 bases, with 14 bases remaining between them. Germline values: CDR1 SQVTM, CDR2 ANQGSEA. This clonotype was obtained from a woman in her 40s in good health. The sample comprised blood. The rearrangement joins TRBV29-1 to TRBJ2-7; TRBD1 is a possible D gene (5 bases). The CDR3 protein is CSVGLGLGEQYF. CDR3 coding DNA: TGCAGCGTTGGTCTGGGGCTTGGAGAGCAGTACTTC.